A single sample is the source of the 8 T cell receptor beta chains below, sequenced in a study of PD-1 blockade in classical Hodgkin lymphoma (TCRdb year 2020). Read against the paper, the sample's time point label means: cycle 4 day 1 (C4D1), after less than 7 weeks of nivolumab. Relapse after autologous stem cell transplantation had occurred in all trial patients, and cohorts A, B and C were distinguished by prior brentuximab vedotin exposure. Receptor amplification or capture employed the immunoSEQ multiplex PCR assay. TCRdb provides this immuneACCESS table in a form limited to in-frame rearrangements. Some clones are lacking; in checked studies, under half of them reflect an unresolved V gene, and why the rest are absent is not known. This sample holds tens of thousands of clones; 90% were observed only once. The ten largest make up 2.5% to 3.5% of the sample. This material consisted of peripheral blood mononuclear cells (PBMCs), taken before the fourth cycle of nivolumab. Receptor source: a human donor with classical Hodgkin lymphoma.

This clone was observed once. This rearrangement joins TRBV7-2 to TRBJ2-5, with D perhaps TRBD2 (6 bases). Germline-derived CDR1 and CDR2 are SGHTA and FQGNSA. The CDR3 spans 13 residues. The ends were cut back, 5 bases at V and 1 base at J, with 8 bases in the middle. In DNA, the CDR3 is TGTGCCAGCAGCCGGGACTTCCAAGAGACCCAGTACTTC. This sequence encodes CASSRDFQETQYF.

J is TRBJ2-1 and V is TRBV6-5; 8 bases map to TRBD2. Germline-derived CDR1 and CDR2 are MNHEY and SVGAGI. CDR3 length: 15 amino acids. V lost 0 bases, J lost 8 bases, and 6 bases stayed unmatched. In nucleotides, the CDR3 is TGTGCCAGCAGTTACTCGCGGGGGGCCGGATATGAGCAGTTCTTC. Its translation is CASSYSRGAGYEQFF.

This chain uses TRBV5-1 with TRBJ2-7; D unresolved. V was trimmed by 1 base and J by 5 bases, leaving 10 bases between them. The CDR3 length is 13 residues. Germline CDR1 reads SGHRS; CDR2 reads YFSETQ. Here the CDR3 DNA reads TGCGCCAGCAGCTTGACGGCAGACCACGAGCAGTACTTC. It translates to CASSLTADHEQYF.

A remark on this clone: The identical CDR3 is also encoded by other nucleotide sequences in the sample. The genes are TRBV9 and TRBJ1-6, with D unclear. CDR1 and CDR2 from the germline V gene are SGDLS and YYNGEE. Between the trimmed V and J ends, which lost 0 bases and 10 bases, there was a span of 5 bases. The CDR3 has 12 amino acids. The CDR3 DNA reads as TGTGCCAGCAGCGTAGGAGGATCACCCCTCCACTTT. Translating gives CASSVGGSPLHF.

The CDR3 bases are TGTGCCAGCGTACTAGCGGGGGGCACAGATACGCAGTATTTT. The encoded protein is CASVLAGGTDTQYF. The V call is TRBV21-1, the J call TRBJ2-3; the table's D call of TRBD2 was not tested on the DNA. TRBV21-1 is a pseudogene locus. The CDR3 is 14 residues long.

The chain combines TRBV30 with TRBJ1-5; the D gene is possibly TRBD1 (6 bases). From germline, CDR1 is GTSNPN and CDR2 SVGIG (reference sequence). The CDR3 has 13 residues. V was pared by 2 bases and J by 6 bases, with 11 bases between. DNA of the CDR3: TGTGCCTGGAGTTTGGGGGGGCCTCAGCCCCAGCATTTT. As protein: CAWSLGGPQPQHF.

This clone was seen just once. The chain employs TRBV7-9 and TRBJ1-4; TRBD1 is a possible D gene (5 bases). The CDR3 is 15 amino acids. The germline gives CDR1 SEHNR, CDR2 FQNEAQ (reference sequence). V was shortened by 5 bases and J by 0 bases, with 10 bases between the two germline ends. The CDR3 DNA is TGTGCCAGCAGCACCAGGGCTACAACTAATGAAAAACTGTTTTTT. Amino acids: CASSTRATTNEKLFF.

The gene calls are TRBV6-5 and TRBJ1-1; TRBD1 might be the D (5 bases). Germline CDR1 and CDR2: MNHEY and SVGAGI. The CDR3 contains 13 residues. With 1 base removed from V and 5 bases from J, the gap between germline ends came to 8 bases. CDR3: CASSYWGGTEAFF. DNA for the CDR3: TGTGCCAGCAGTTACTGGGGGGGTACTGAAGCTTTCTTT.